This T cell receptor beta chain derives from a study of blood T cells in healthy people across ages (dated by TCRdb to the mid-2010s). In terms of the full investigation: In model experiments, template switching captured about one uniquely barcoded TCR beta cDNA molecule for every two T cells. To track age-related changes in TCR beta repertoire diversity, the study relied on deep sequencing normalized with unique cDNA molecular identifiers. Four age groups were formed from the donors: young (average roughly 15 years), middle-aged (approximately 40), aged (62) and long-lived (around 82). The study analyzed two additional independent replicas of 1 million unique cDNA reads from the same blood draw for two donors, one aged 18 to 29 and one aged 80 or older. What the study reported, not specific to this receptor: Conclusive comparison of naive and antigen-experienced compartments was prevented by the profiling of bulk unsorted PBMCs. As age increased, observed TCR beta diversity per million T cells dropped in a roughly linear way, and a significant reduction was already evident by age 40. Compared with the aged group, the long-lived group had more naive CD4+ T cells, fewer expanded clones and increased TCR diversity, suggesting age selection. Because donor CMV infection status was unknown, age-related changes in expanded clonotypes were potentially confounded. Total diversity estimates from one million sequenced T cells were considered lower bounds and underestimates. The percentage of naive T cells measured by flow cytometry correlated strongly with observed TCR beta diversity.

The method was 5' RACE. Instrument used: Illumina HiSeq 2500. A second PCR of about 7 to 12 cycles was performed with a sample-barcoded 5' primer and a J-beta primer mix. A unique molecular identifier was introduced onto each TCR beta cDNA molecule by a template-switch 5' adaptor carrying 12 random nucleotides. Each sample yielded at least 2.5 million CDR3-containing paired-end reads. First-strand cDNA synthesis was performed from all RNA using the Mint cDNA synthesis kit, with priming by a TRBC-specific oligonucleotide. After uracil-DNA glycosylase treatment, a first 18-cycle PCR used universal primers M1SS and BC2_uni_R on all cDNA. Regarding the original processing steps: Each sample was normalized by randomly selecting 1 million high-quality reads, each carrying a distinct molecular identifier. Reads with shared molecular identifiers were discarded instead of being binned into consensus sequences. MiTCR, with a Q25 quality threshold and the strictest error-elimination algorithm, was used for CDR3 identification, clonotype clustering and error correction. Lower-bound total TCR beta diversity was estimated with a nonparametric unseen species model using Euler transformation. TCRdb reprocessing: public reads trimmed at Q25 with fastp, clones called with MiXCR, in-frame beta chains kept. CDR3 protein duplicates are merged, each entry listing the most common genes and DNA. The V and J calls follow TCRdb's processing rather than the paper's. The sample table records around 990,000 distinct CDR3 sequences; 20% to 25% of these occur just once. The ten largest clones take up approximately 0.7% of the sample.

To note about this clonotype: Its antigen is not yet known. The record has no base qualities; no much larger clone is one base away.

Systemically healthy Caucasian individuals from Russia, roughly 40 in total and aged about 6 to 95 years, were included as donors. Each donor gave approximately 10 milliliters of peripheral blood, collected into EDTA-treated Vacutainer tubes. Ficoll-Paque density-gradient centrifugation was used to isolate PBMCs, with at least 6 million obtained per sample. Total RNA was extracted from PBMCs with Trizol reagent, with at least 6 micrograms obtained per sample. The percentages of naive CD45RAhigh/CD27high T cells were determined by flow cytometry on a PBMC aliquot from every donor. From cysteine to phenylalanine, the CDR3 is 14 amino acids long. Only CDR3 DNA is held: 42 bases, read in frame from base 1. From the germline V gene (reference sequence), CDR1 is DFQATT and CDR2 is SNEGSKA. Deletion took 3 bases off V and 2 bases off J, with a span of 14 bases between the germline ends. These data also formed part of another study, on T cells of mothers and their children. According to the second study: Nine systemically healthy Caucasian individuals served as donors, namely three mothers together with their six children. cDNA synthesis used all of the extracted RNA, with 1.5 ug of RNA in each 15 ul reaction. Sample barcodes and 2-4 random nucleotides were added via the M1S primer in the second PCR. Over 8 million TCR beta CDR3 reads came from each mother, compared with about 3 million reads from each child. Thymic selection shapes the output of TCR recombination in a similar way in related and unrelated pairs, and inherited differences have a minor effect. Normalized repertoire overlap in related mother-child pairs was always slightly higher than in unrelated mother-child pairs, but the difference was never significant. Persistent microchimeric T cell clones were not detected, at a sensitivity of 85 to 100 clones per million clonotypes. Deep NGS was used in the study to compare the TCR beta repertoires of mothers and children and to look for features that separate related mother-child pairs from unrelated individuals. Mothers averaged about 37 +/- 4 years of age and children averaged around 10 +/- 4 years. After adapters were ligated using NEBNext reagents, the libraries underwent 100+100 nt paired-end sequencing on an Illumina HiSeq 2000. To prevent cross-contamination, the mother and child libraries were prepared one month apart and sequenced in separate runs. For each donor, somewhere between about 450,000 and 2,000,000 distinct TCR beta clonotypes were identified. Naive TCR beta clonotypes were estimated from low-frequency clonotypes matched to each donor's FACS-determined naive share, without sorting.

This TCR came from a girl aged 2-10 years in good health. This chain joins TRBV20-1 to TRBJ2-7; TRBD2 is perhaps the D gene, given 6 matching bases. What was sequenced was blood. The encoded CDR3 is CSARFGSGTYEQYF. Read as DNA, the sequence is TGCAGTGCTAGGTTTGGTAGCGGTACCTACGAGCAGTACTTC.